One T cell receptor (beta chain) is described in this entry. The CDR3 ends on some other residue instead of the conserved phenylalanine or tryptophan, so this is likely a read error. Without any cell sorting, about 19-32 mg of bulk tissue yielded co-extracted RNA and DNA. This entry comes from a study of tumor-infiltrating lymphocytes in primary liver carcinoma. TCR beta cDNA came from 400 to 500 ng total RNA, primed with a constant-region primer. It was through three nested multiplex PCR rounds of slightly modified ARM-PCR that TCR beta libraries arose. Primers for the first two PCR rounds were TRBV1-TRBV30 forward primers and a C-beta reverse primer (around 10 cycles per round). MiXCR, applied by TCRdb to the multiplex PCR reads, yields one record per CDR3 protein. This table has some 190,000 distinct CDR3 sequences, around four fifths appearing once. Deletions cut 1 base from V and 2 bases from J, with 8 bases between. Looked up from germline, CDR1 is SGHDT and CDR2 is YYEEEE. The length of the CDR3 is 14 residues.

This clonotype was sampled from a man in his forties or fifties with primary liver carcinoma and hepatitis B virus infection. This chain connects TRBV5-6 to TRBJ2-3; D remains unclear. Specimen: tumor tissue from primary liver carcinoma. This chain's CDR3 is CASSLSGTTDTQYY. CDR3 coding DNA: TGTGCCAGCAGCTTGTCCGGTACCACAGATACGCAGTATTAT.